These 21 T cell receptor beta chains were sequenced from one sample in a study of T cell changes during pregnancy in multiple sclerosis. Sequenced by immunoSEQ multiplex PCR; TCRdb stores in-frame clones only, minus some. The data contain about 89,000 clones, roughly 94% of them singletons. Specimen: peripheral blood, collected after pregnancy. All receptors derive from a female donor in good health, enrolled as a control in a pregnancy study.

This clone was counted once. The chain joins TRBV11-1 to TRBJ2-7; unclear D gene. The V and J ends lost 5 bases and 2 bases respectively, with 16 bases between them. The CDR3 is made up of 15 amino acids. Germline CDR1 and CDR2: SGHAT and FQDESV (reference sequence). CDR3 DNA sequence: TGTGCCAGCAGCCTAGTCGGAGACGTGGCCTACGAGCAGTACTTC. As protein: CASSLVGDVAYEQYF.

V usage is TRBV7-2 and J usage is TRBJ1-1; D remains ambiguous. This CDR3 region has 11 residues. Germline lookup yields CDR1 SGHTA and CDR2 FQGNSA. V was pared by 6 bases and J by 8 bases, with 10 bases between. The CDR3 DNA sequence: TGTGCCAGCAGGGTTACCGGGGAAGCTTTCTTT. Amino acid sequence: CASRVTGEAFF.

This chain connects TRBV5-1 to TRBJ2-3; no clear D. Germline lookup yields CDR1 SGHRS and CDR2 YFSETQ. Trimming shortened V by 0 bases and J by 0 bases, and 5 bases separated the two germline ends. This CDR3 comprises 14 residues. The CDR3 spells CASSLVSSTDTQYF. The CDR3 coding sequence is TGCGCCAGCAGCTTGGTCTCGAGCACAGATACGCAGTATTTT.

J is TRBJ2-7 and V is TRBV6-5; 8 nucleotides align to TRBD2. Looked up from germline, CDR1 is MNHEY and CDR2 is SVGAGI. The CDR3 covers 15 residues. The J segment lost 6 bases and the V segment lost 5 bases, leaving 12 bases of the junction unmatched. The CDR3 spells CASSRGSGRDSEQYF. CDR3 bases: TGTGCCAGCAGTAGGGGAAGCGGGAGAGATTCCGAGCAGTACTTC.

This sequence joins TRBV5-1 and TRBJ2-7, with TRBD2 matching 11 bases. CDR3 length equals 15 residues. V gave up 2 bases and J gave up 0 bases; unmatched junction bases: 1. Germline V lookup: CDR1 SGHRS, CDR2 YFSETQ. CDR3 amino acids: CASSFTSGSSYEQYF. The CDR3 DNA reads as TGCGCCAGCAGCTTCACTAGCGGGAGCTCCTACGAGCAGTACTTC.

Comment on this clone: Other DNA variants within this sample encode the same CDR3. The chain links TRBV7-9 to TRBJ2-1; TRBD2 aligns across 7 bases. The CDR3 is 12 residues long. Per the germline V gene, CDR1 is SEHNR and CDR2 is FQNEAQ (reference sequence). V gave up 1 base and J gave up 10 bases; unmatched junction bases: 1. CDR3 in amino acids: CASSLGGGEQFF. CDR3 in DNA: TGTGCCAGCAGCTTAGGGGGGGGAGAGCAGTTCTTC.

The chain has TRBV5-1 and TRBJ2-7, with D perhaps matching TRBD2 (6 bases). CDR3 length: 16 residues. Looked up from germline, CDR1 is SGHRS and CDR2 is YFSETQ. V lost 0 bases and J 4 bases, leaving 17 bases between the germline ends. In nucleotides, the CDR3 is TGCGCCAGCAGCTTGGGTCCCGCGGGACCGGCATACGAGCAGTACTTC. Its translation: CASSLGPAGPAYEQYF. Drawing the rest from reference TRBV5-1 and TRBJ2-7, the complete variable domain is KAGVTQTPRYLIKTRGQQVTLSCSPISGHRSVSWYQQTPGQGLQFLFEYFSETQRNKGNFPGRFSGRQFSNSRSEMNVSTLELGDSALYLCASSLGPAGPAYEQYFGPGTRLTVT.

V usage is TRBV6-5 and J usage is TRBJ1-1, with a weak D call TRBD1 (5 bases). The germline V and J ends were trimmed by 0 bases and 10 bases, with 12 bases remaining between them. This CDR3 is built from 13 residues. Germline CDR1 and CDR2: MNHEY and SVGAGI. This CDR3 reads CASSYSGQGRAFF. The CDR3 DNA sequence: TGTGCCAGCAGTTACTCAGGGCAGGGCAGAGCTTTCTTT.

The rearrangement joins TRBV7-2 to TRBJ2-7; 7 bases line up with TRBD2. CDR3 length equals 15 residues. Germline CDR1 reads SGHTA; CDR2 reads FQGNSA. Germline trimming cut 1 base from V and 2 bases from J; bases unmatched to any gene: 5. The CDR3 sequence: CASSLGRGRAYEQYF. The CDR3 DNA sequence: TGTGCCAGCAGCTTAGGTCGGGGGAGGGCCTACGAGCAGTACTTC.

The gene calls are TRBV7-9 and TRBJ2-1; tentative D call: TRBD1 (6 bases). The CDR3 sequence is 13 residues long. V shed 3 bases and J shed 6 bases, with 9 bases lying between them. Germline-derived CDR1 and CDR2 are SEHNR and FQNEAQ (reference sequence). CDR3 nucleotide sequence: TGTGCCAGCAGCTTCCGGGACACCAATGAGCAGTTCTTC. Translating it yields CASSFRDTNEQFF.

The rearrangement links TRBV19 to TRBJ2-2; D is unresolved. Germline-derived CDR1 and CDR2 are LNHDA and SQIVND (reference sequence). V lost 5 bases, J lost 4 bases, and 8 bases lay in between. The CDR3 extends over 13 amino acids. CDR3 amino acids: CASSPYLTGELFF. The CDR3 coding sequence is TGTGCCAGTAGTCCCTACCTCACCGGGGAGCTGTTTTTT.

The chain uses TRBV28 and TRBJ2-7; 11 bases map to TRBD1. The germline CDR1 and CDR2 sequences are MDHEN and SYDVKM. CDR3 length equals 15 residues. V gave up 3 bases and J gave up 6 bases; unmatched junction bases: 7. The CDR3 nucleotides are TGTGCCAGCAGTTTTAATGGACAGGGGGCTTCCGAGCAGTACTTC. Its translation is CASSFNGQGASEQYF.

The rearrangement links TRBV18 to TRBJ2-3; the match to TRBD2 covers 11 bases. CDR1 and CDR2 from the germline V gene are KGHSH and LQKENI. The junction had 6 bases not matched to a gene; V was cut back by 5 bases and J by 5 bases. CDR3 size: 15 residues. Here the CDR3 DNA reads TGTGCCAGCTCATCAACTAGCGGGAGTAAAGATACGCAGTATTTT. It specifies CASSSTSGSKDTQYF.

V gene TRBV5-6 combines with J gene TRBJ1-4; D is unclear. From germline, CDR1 is SGHDT and CDR2 YYEEEE. Trimming removed 3 bases from V and 9 bases from J, with 27 bases in between. The CDR3 is made up of 18 amino acids. Here the CDR3 reads CASSSTSPRSTSNQKLFF. The CDR3 nucleotides read TGTGCCAGCAGCTCTACTTCCCCCAGGTCCACGTCAAATCAAAAACTGTTTTTT.

V usage is TRBV2 and J usage is TRBJ2-2, with 8 bases that match TRBD2. V trimming: 5 bases; J trimming: 4 bases; junction bases outside the gene matches: 6. There are 15 residues in the CDR3. In germline, CDR1 is SNHLY, CDR2 FYNNEI. This CDR3 reads CASSIPSGFTGELFF. CDR3 in DNA: TGTGCCAGCAGTATTCCTAGCGGGTTCACCGGGGAGCTGTTTTTT. Complete variable domain (other parts from reference TRBV2 and TRBJ2-2): EPEVTQTPSHQVTQMGQEVILRCVPISNHLYFYWYRQILGQKVEFLVSFYNNEISEKSEIFDDQFSVERPDGSNFTLKIRSTKLEDSAMYFCASSIPSGFTGELFFGEGSRLTVL.

The rearrangement uses TRBV4-1 and TRBJ1-2; 7 nucleotides match TRBD1. The V segment lost 3 bases and the J segment 6 bases; nucleotides outside the gene matches: 7. Germline assignment: CDR1 MGHRA and CDR2 YSYEKL. The CDR3 extends over 14 amino acids. CDR3 DNA: TGCGCCAGCAGCCAGACAGGGACCAGAAATGGCTACACCTTC. This codes for CASSQTGTRNGYTF.

The chain has TRBV28 and TRBJ1-4, with 9 bases that match TRBD1. This CDR3 has 15 amino acids. Germline trimming cut 3 bases from V and 7 bases from J; bases unmatched to any gene: 6. CDR1 and CDR2 (germline): MDHEN, SYDVKM. CDR3 sequence (DNA): TGTGCCAGCAGTTTCCGGACAGGGGTGGTTGAAAAACTGTTTTTT. Translation gives CASSFRTGVVEKLFF.

The rearrangement links TRBV4-1 to TRBJ1-5, with a tentative D call TRBD1 (5 bases). This CDR3 region has 20 residues. CDR1 and CDR2 from the germline V gene are MGHRA and YSYEKL. Trimming cost V 2 bases and J 4 bases, with 27 bases left between them. The CDR3 loop reads CASSQSPPGGATNYNQPQHF. CDR3 coding DNA: TGCGCCAGCAGCCAATCTCCCCCGGGCGGGGCCACTAACTATAATCAGCCCCAGCATTTT.

The rearrangement joins TRBV28 to TRBJ2-7, with 7 positions matching TRBD2. This CDR3 comprises 17 residues. V was clipped by 7 bases and J by 5 bases; unmatched bases: 20. Germline loops: CDR1 MDHEN, CDR2 SYDVKM. CDR3: CASTPPGSGKGMDEQYF. DNA for the CDR3: TGTGCCAGCACCCCCCCGGGGAGCGGGAAGGGGATGGACGAGCAGTACTTC. The complete variable domain, with remaining parts taken from reference TRBV28 and TRBJ2-7, reads DVKVTQSSRYLVKRTGEKVFLECVQDMDHENMFWYRQDPGLGLRLIYFSYDVKMKEKGDIPEGYSVSREKKERFSLILESASTNQTSMYLCASTPPGSGKGMDEQYFGPGTRLTVT.

The chain uses TRBV5-1 and TRBJ1-2, with TRBD1 as a possible D gene (5 bases). Per the germline V gene, CDR1 is SGHRS and CDR2 is YFSETQ. V was shortened by 4 bases and J by 3 bases, with 13 bases between the two germline ends. The CDR3 covers 14 residues. CDR3 protein: CASSRSSQDYGYTF. In nucleotides, the CDR3 is TGCGCCAGCAGCAGATCCTCACAGGACTATGGCTACACCTTC.

V is TRBV9 and J is TRBJ2-2; 7 bases are a match to TRBD2. The CDR3 runs to 15 residues. The junction had 4 bases not matched to a gene; V was cut back by 0 bases and J by 5 bases. Looked up from germline, CDR1 is SGDLS and CDR2 is YYNGEE. CDR3 loop: CASSVDPGGTGELFF. DNA for the CDR3: TGTGCCAGCAGCGTAGACCCCGGGGGGACCGGGGAGCTGTTTTTT.